This TCR beta chain appears in the sequencing data of a study of OX40 agonist ivuxolimab in advanced cancers. Broader study findings: CD4+ and CD8+ T cells in blood underwent clonal expansion by week 6 at 0.1 to 3.0 mg/kg.

Germline values: CDR1 MDHEN, CDR2 SYDVKM. This CDR3 spans 14 amino acids. The V end was cut by 10 bases, the J end by 2 bases, with 15 bases between. The table came from immunoSEQ multiplex PCR; TCRdb's copy has only in-frame clones and leaves some out. The sample comprises 15,000 to 20,000 clones, 75% to 85% of which are singletons, and around an eighth rests with the top ten. Comment on this clone: Antigen: not known.

The source material was CD4+ or CD8+ T cells sorted from blood, sampled in a trial of the OX40 agonist ivuxolimab. The V gene is TRBV28, the J gene TRBJ1-5; D perhaps matches TRBD1 (5 bases). This TCR derives from an adult with an advanced solid tumor such as melanoma, head and neck, liver or kidney cancer. The CDR3 loop reads CATGRGVGNQPQHF. In DNA form, the CDR3 reads TGTGCCACCGGACGGGGGGTCGGCAATCAGCCCCAGCATTTT. Supplemented by reference TRBV28 and TRBJ1-5, the full variable domain reads DVKVTQSSRYLVKRTGEKVFLECVQDMDHENMFWYRQDPGLGLRLIYFSYDVKMKEKGDIPEGYSVSREKKERFSLILESASTNQTSMYLCATGRGVGNQPQHFGDGTRLSIL.